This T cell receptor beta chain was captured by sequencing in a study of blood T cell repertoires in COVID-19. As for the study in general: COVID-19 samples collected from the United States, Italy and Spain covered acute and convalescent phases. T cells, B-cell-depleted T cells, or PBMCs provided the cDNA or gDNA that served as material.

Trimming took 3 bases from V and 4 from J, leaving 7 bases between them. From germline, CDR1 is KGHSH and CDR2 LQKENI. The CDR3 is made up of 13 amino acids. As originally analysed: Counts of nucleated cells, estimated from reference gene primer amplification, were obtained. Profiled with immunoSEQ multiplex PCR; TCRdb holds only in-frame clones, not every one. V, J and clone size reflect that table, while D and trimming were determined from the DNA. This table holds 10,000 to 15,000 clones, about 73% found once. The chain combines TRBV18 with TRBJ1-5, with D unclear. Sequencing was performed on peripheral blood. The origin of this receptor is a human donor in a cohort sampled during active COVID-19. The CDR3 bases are TGTGCCAGCTCACCGTGGCGGAATCAGCCCCAGCATTTT. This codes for CASSPWRNQPQHF.